What follows are 32 T cell receptor beta chains derived from one specimen sequenced in a study of identical twins. A single record per CDR3 protein comes from TCRdb applying MiXCR to the 5' RACE reads. The top ten clones hold around 4.5% of a sample with about 690,000 distinct CDR3 sequences, about 20% of them seen once. The sample was also reused in another study, on T cells expressing NK-cell markers.

Input material: PBMCs. Receptors were obtained from a woman between 18 and 29 years old in good health.

This clonotype was detected a few times. The chain recombines TRBV29-1 with TRBJ2-1; no clear D gene. Looked up from germline, CDR1 is SQVTM and CDR2 is ANQGSEA. The CDR3 consists of 14 residues. Trimming removed 7 bases at V and 7 bases at J, with 20 bases between. CDR3 in DNA: TGCAGCGGAGGTTTTGGGCGCCGAGAGAATGAGCAGTTCTTC. It specifies CSGGFGRRENEQFF.

There are many counts of this clonotype. The V gene is TRBV20-1, the J gene TRBJ2-1; maybe TRBD2 (5 bases). Trimming took 6 bases from V and 3 from J, leaving 12 bases between them. There are 13 residues in the CDR3. CDR1 is DFQATT and CDR2 is SNEGSKA in the germline V gene (reference sequence). DNA of the CDR3: TGCAGTGCCAGTTGGCGGGTCTACAATGAGCAGTTCTTC. Translated: CSASWRVYNEQFF.

This clonotype showed up just a few times. The chain links TRBV7-2 to TRBJ2-5; D is ambiguous. CDR3 length equals 12 residues. V was clipped by 6 bases and J by 0 bases, with 5 bases between them. The germline CDR1 and CDR2 sequences are SGHTA and FQGNSA. The CDR3: CASRGNQETQYF. DNA for the CDR3: TGTGCCAGCAGGGGAAACCAAGAGACCCAGTACTTC.

This clonotype was detected ten times or more. The chain uses TRBV20-1 and TRBJ2-7; tentative D call: TRBD2 (5 bases). Trimming stripped 6 bases from V and 3 bases from J, with 12 bases between. Germline V gene data show CDR1 as DFQATT and CDR2 as SNEGSKA (reference sequence). CDR3 length: 12 residues. The CDR3, as DNA: TGCAGTGCGGGAGCAGGAAACTACGAGCAGTACTTC. This encodes CSAGAGNYEQYF.

V and J are TRBV20-1 and TRBJ2-3, with 9 nucleotides matching TRBD1. Germline CDR1 reads DFQATT; CDR2 reads SNEGSKA (reference sequence). After removal of 0 bases from V and 8 bases from J, the junction contained 9 bases not matched to a gene. The CDR3 contains 15 residues. The CDR3: CSARDIGGTGRTQYF. The CDR3 region has the DNA TGCAGTGCTAGAGATATAGGGGGGACAGGGCGTACGCAGTATTTT.

The chain has TRBV10-3 and TRBJ1-1; D is unclear. V gave up 6 bases and J gave up 1 base, with 9 bases separating them. Germline-derived CDR1 and CDR2 are ENHRY and SYGVKD. The CDR3 has 13 residues. The CDR3 DNA reads as TGTGCCATCAGCTATACAAAGAACACTGAAGCTTTCTTT. It translates to CAISYTKNTEAFF.

V gene TRBV20-1 combines with J gene TRBJ2-7; 8 positions match TRBD2. The junction had 6 bases not matched to a gene; V was cut back by 0 bases and J by 2 bases. CDR1 is DFQATT, CDR2 SNEGSKA, per germline (reference sequence). The CDR3 runs to 15 residues. CDR3 coding DNA: TGCAGTGCTAGAGATAGGCTAGCGGGCCCCTACGAGCAGTACTTC. Its protein product is CSARDRLAGPYEQYF.

This sequence joins TRBV6-1 and TRBJ2-4; 12 bases are a match to TRBD1. Trimming removed 6 bases from V and 10 bases from J; junction bases left unmatched: 7. This CDR3 has 14 residues. Germline CDR1 and CDR2: MNHNS and SASEGT. Here the CDR3 reads CASSGTGGVGIQYF. DNA of the CDR3: TGTGCCAGCAGCGGGACAGGGGGCGTTGGGATTCAGTACTTC.

This clonotype occurred a few times. The chain uses TRBV19 and TRBJ2-6, with D possibly being TRBD1 (6 bases). From germline, CDR1 is LNHDA and CDR2 SQIVND (reference sequence). The CDR3 sequence is 15 residues long. V shed 7 bases and J shed 1 base, with 11 bases lying between them. The CDR3 DNA reads TGTGCCAGTACTTACACAGGGTCTGGGGCCAACGTCCTGACTTTC. Its protein is CASTYTGSGANVLTF. Full variable domain (remainder filled in from reference TRBV19 and TRBJ2-6): DGGITQSPKYLFRKEGQNVTLSCEQNLNHDAMYWYRQDPGQGLRLIYYSQIVNDFQKGDIAEGYSVSREKKESFPLTVTSAQKNPTAFYLCASTYTGSGANVLTFGAGSRLTVL.

The chain recombines TRBV7-2 with TRBJ2-1, with 9 bases aligning to TRBD1. The CDR3 extends over 15 amino acids. Trimming at V came to 5 bases and at J to 8 bases, leaving 10 bases not matched to a gene. Germline CDR1 is SGHTA and CDR2 is FQGNSA. CDR3 nucleotides: TGTGCCAGCAGCCGAAACGGACAGGGGTTGGATGAGCAGTTCTTC. Translated: CASSRNGQGLDEQFF.

The chain carries TRBV11-2 and TRBJ2-1; 16 bases are a match to TRBD2. The V segment lost 1 base and the J segment 7 bases; nucleotides outside the gene matches: 10. Germline lookup yields CDR1 SGHAT and CDR2 FQNNGV. CDR3 length equals 19 residues. This CDR3 reads CASSLVVGTSGRDENEQFF. The CDR3 coding sequence is TGTGCCAGCAGCTTAGTTGTAGGGACTAGCGGGAGGGATGAAAATGAGCAGTTCTTC.

This clonotype has just a few counts. The genes are TRBV12-5 and TRBJ2-1, with D perhaps assigned TRBD1 or TRBD2 (5 bases each). Germline CDR1 is LGHNT and CDR2 is FRNRAP. V shed 5 bases and J shed 3 bases, with 14 bases lying between them. CDR3 length: 15 amino acids. Written as DNA, the CDR3 is TGTGCTAGTGGTCCTCCCGGGACCTACTACAATGAGCAGTTCTTC. The encoded protein is CASGPPGTYYNEQFF.

The chain has TRBV5-1 and TRBJ1-2; D is perhaps TRBD1 (5 bases). Trimming took off 0 bases at V and 7 bases at J, with 13 bases between the two ends. This CDR3 comprises 14 residues. The germline V gene has CDR1 SGHRS and CDR2 YFSETQ. The CDR3 loop reads CASSLVGREGGYTF. The CDR3 bases are TGCGCCAGCAGCTTGGTGGGCAGGGAAGGTGGCTACACCTTC.

This clonotype was seen repeatedly, ten times or more. The chain employs TRBV20-1 and TRBJ2-1; D may correspond to TRBD1 or TRBD2 (5 bases each). The CDR3 length is 13 residues. V lost 6 bases and J 5 bases, leaving 14 bases between the germline ends. CDR1 is DFQATT, CDR2 SNEGSKA, per germline (reference sequence). CDR3 in amino acids: CSAPGPTDNEQFF. The DNA of the CDR3 is TGCAGTGCACCGGGACCTACTGACAATGAGCAGTTCTTC.

This clonotype has a handful of counts. This chain connects TRBV2 to TRBJ2-7; 8 bases map to TRBD2. The CDR3 totals 15 residues. After removal of 8 bases from V and 3 bases from J, the junction contained 12 bases not matched to a gene. The germline V gene has CDR1 SNHLY and CDR2 FYNNEI. CDR3 protein: CASGGSSGSYYEQYF. DNA of the CDR3: TGTGCCAGCGGGGGGTCCAGCGGGAGTTACTACGAGCAGTACTTC.

This rearrangement joins TRBV9 to TRBJ2-1; either TRBD1 or TRBD2 may supply D (6 bases each). The CDR3 consists of 16 residues. CDR1 SGDLS and CDR2 YYNGEE come from the germline V gene. Trimming removed 0 bases at V and 0 bases at J, with 10 bases between. This CDR3 is CASSVGEGGSYNEQFF. The CDR3 nucleotides are TGTGCCAGCAGCGTAGGCGAGGGGGGCTCCTACAATGAGCAGTTCTTC.

This clonotype turned up a few times. The chain has TRBV5-1 and TRBJ2-1; 11 nucleotides line up with TRBD2. This CDR3 spans 17 amino acids. Germline assignment: CDR1 SGHRS and CDR2 YFSETQ. Trimming removed 2 bases from V and 4 bases from J; junction bases left unmatched: 8. CDR3 nucleotide sequence: TGCGCCAGCAGCTTCACTAGCGGGGGCCTGAGATACAATGAGCAGTTCTTC. Translating gives CASSFTSGGLRYNEQFF.

The chain couples TRBV10-3 to TRBJ2-1; the D gene is possibly TRBD2 (5 bases). The CDR3 totals 11 residues. V was pared by 7 bases and J by 9 bases, with 10 bases between. Per the germline V gene, CDR1 is ENHRY and CDR2 is SYGVKD. As DNA, the CDR3 is TGTGCCATCAAAGGTCTAGCTGAGCAGTTCTTC. Its translation is CAIKGLAEQFF.

Only a few counts were recorded for this clonotype. The chain carries TRBV30 and TRBJ1-1; no firm D call. Germline CDR1 is GTSNPN and CDR2 is SVGIG (reference sequence). This CDR3 is built from 14 residues. V was shortened by 4 bases and J by 4 bases, with 16 bases between the two germline ends. DNA of the CDR3: TGTGCCTGGAAGCGTCGGCGGATCGGCACTGAAGCTTTCTTT. This gives the protein CAWKRRRIGTEAFF.

This rearrangement joins TRBV6-5 to TRBJ1-1; D is unresolved. Germline CDR1 MNHEY, CDR2 SVGAGI. Trimming pared 0 bases from V and 5 bases from J, leaving 7 bases between. This CDR3 has 13 amino acids. CDR3 DNA sequence: TGTGCCAGCAGTTACTCGGCGGAGACTGAAGCTTTCTTT. The encoded protein is CASSYSAETEAFF.

This clonotype has more than one count but fewer than ten. In nucleotides, the CDR3 is TGTGCCAGCAGTTCCGGGACAGGGCCAATCTACGAGCAGTACTTC. Translating it yields CASSSGTGPIYEQYF. The chain combines TRBV12-3 or TRBV12-4 with TRBJ2-7; the match to TRBD1 covers 9 bases. CDR3 length: 15 residues. The ends lost 4 bases at V and 3 bases at J; junction bases unmatched: 7.

The gene calls are TRBV25-1 and TRBJ2-5; D is uncertain. The germline V gene encodes CDR1 MGHDK and CDR2 SYGVNS. The V gene lost 8 bases and the J gene lost 5 bases, with 9 bases spanning the gap. The CDR3 length is 11 residues. CDR3 residues: CASLLGETQYF. In DNA, the CDR3 is TGTGCCAGCCTCCTTGGGGAGACCCAGTACTTC.

This clonotype turned up a few times. This rearrangement joins TRBV7-9 to TRBJ2-1; 8 positions agree with TRBD2. Germline V lookup: CDR1 SEHNR, CDR2 FQNEAQ (reference sequence). V shed 1 base and J 9 bases; nucleotides not matched to a gene: 8. The CDR3 length is 15 residues. CDR3 loop: CASSLVPQRETEQFF. DNA of the CDR3: TGTGCCAGCAGCTTAGTCCCGCAGCGGGAGACTGAGCAGTTCTTC.

This clonotype has only a few counts. The rearrangement joins TRBV6-1 to TRBJ2-1; TRBD2 agrees at 13 bases. Germline CDR1 MNHNS, CDR2 SASEGT. V lost 8 bases, J lost 7 bases, and 11 bases stayed unmatched. The length of the CDR3 is 16 residues. CDR3 nucleotides: TGTGCCAGCCGAAGGACCAGACTAGCGGGAGGAAATGAGCAGTTCTTC. Its protein is CASRRTRLAGGNEQFF.

The rearrangement links TRBV13 to TRBJ1-1, with D perhaps matching TRBD1 (5 bases). The germline V gene has CDR1 PRHDT and CDR2 FYEKMQ (reference sequence). The CDR3 runs 14 residues. Trimming removed 8 bases from V and 1 base from J, with 14 bases in between. The CDR3 sequence is CASCYRQPNTEAFF. CDR3 nucleotides: TGTGCCAGCTGCTACCGACAGCCGAACACTGAAGCTTTCTTT.

The sample holds a few counts of this clonotype. The CDR3 region is CASSQNQGGIYNEQFF. The CDR3 DNA is TGTGCCAGCAGCCAAAACCAGGGGGGGATCTACAATGAGCAGTTCTTC. The genes are TRBV5-6 and TRBJ2-1; the D gene could be TRBD1 or TRBD2 (7 bases each). Trimming took off 4 bases at V and 3 bases at J, with 17 bases between the two ends. Germline CDR1 and CDR2: SGHDT and YYEEEE. The CDR3 has 16 amino acids.

A few counts support this clonotype. The chain carries TRBV20-1 and TRBJ2-1; D not resolved. Germline lookup yields CDR1 DFQATT and CDR2 SNEGSKA (reference sequence). The CDR3 contains 12 residues. Trimming removed 1 base at V and 9 bases at J, with 10 bases between. DNA of the CDR3: TGCAGTGCTAGAGGTAGAGCCGGTGAGCAGTTCTTC. Translation: CSARGRAGEQFF.

The chain combines TRBV11-3 with TRBJ2-4; perhaps TRBD2 as D (5 bases). The V gene's germline CDR1 is SGHNT and CDR2 YENEEA. The CDR3 spans 13 residues. Trimming stripped 1 base from V and 6 bases from J, with 7 bases between. The DNA of the CDR3 is TGTGCCAGCAGCTTAGGAGGGTTAAACATTCAGTACTTC. Translated, it gives CASSLGGLNIQYF.

The count of this clonotype is one. The chain uses TRBV20-1 and TRBJ2-7; a possible D gene is TRBD1 (6 bases). V was cut by 2 bases and J by 0 bases, with 11 bases left in between. In germline, CDR1 is DFQATT, CDR2 SNEGSKA (reference sequence). CDR3 size: 14 residues. The CDR3 DNA sequence: TGCAGTGCTAGAACAGGGCTGAGCTCCTACGAGCAGTACTTC. It codes for CSARTGLSSYEQYF.

This clonotype was observed a handful of times. This chain joins TRBV7-2 and TRBJ2-3; 8 bases line up with TRBD1. CDR1 is SGHTA, CDR2 FQGNSA, per germline. The CDR3 runs to 16 residues. V lost 2 bases to trimming and J lost 3 bases; unmatched junction nucleotides: 7. The CDR3 protein is CASSLSAGGLTDTQYF. The CDR3 coding sequence is TGTGCCAGCAGCTTATCGGCAGGGGGCCTTACAGATACGCAGTATTTT. Supplemented by reference TRBV7-2 and TRBJ2-3, the full variable domain reads GAGVSQSPSNKVTEKGKDVELRCDPISGHTALYWYRQSLGQGLEFLIYFQGNSAPDKSGLPSDRFSAERTGGSVSTLTIQRTQQEDSAVYLCASSLSAGGLTDTQYFGPGTRLTVL.

The gene calls are TRBV29-1 and TRBJ1-1; the D is unclear. The CDR3 totals 12 residues. The germline V and J ends were trimmed by 4 bases and 1 base, with 7 bases remaining between them. Germline lookup yields CDR1 SQVTM and CDR2 ANQGSEA. CDR3 sequence reads: CSVGHQNTEAFF. The CDR3 coding sequence is TGCAGCGTTGGGCATCAGAACACTGAAGCTTTCTTT.

This clonotype was seen a handful of times. The chain combines TRBV25-1 with TRBJ2-1; no clear D gene. Per germline, CDR1 MGHDK and CDR2 SYGVNS. This CDR3 has 14 residues. V dropped 8 bases and J dropped 4 bases, with 15 bases sitting between them. The CDR3 nucleotides read TGTGCCAGCTCGCCGGACCCTACTTACAATGAGCAGTTCTTC. Its translation: CASSPDPTYNEQFF.